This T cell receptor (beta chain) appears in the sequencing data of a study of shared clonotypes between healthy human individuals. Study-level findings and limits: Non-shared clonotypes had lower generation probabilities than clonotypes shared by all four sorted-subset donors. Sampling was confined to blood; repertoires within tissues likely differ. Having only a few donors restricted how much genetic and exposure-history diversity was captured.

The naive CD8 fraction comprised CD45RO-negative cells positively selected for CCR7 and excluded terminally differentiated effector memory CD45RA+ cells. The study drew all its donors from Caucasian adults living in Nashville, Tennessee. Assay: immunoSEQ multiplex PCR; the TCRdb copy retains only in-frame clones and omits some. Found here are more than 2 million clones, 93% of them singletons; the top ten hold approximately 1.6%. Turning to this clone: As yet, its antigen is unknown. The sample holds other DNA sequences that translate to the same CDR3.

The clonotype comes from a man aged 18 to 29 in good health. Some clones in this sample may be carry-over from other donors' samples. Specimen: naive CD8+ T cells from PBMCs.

The CDR3 is CASSGTGLNEQFF. In DNA form, the CDR3 reads TGTGCCAGCAGCGGGACAGGGCTTAATGAGCAGTTCTTC. This chain uses TRBV9 with TRBJ2-1; 8 bases match TRBD1. Germline V gene sequence: CDR1 SGDLS, CDR2 YYNGEE. The CDR3 contains 13 residues. The junction had 3 bases not matched to a gene; V was cut back by 3 bases and J by 7 bases.